This TCR beta chain was sequenced during a study of blood T cell repertoires in COVID-19. The CDR3 spans 12 residues. Trimming removed 5 bases at V and 5 bases at J, with 9 bases between. Germline V CDR1 and CDR2: MNHEY, SMNVEV (reference sequence). Assay used: immunoSEQ multiplex PCR; TCRdb lists only in-frame clones, some missing. The sample consists of around 270,000 clones, about 87% of them appearing once. The V gene is TRBV27, the J gene TRBJ2-5; D ambiguous. The receptor was isolated from a man aged 60 to 69 who had recovered from COVID-19. Material: peripheral blood. For the CDR3, the DNA is TGTGCCAGCAGTGAAACCGGGGAGACCCAGTACTTC. Its protein is CASSETGETQYF.